This paragraph reports one T cell receptor beta chain. The antigen is unknown. Assay: immunoSEQ multiplex PCR; the TCRdb copy retains only in-frame clones and omits some. The data contain about 130,000 clones, roughly 92% of them seen just once; the ten biggest clones take up roughly 1%. Investigators merged groups given second doses at roughly 4 or roughly 12 weeks. In germline, CDR1 is SGHRS, CDR2 YFSETQ. Trimming shortened V by 0 bases and J by 4 bases, and 10 bases separated the two germline ends. This CDR3 is built from 14 residues. The data derive from a study of T cell responses to AZD1222 COVID-19 vaccine. Study-level results: Seropositive status at baseline applied to only five to seven AZD1222 recipients. Repertoire sampling was restricted to post-peak T cell response timepoints. Spike-specific TCR breadth and depth went up after people got two AZD1222 doses.

Source: peripheral blood, taken 28 days after the second AZD1222 dose. The sequence was obtained from an adult who received the AZD1222 COVID-19 vaccine. The rearrangement joins TRBV5-1 to TRBJ1-1; possibly TRBD1 for D (6 bases). CDR3 bases: TGCGCCAGCAGCTTGGGGGGGCCGGGCACTGAAGCTTTCTTT. Amino acids: CASSLGGPGTEAFF.